This TCR beta chain is drawn from a study of cytomegalovirus exposure and HLA in healthy donors. This CDR3 comprises 14 residues. Germline-derived CDR1 and CDR2 are SGHNT and YENEEA. V was trimmed by 5 bases and J by 1 base, leaving 9 bases between them. Note on this clone: Its antigen remains unidentified.

The primer mix had 60 Vbeta and 13 Jbeta primers. In the study's own analysis: As a later analysis found, there were about 80 million unique TCR beta chains, of which roughly 11 million were shared. Here immunoSEQ multiplex PCR was the method, and the copy in TCRdb shows in-frame clones only, minus some. The D gene and trimming were derived from the DNA, and the V and J assignments and clone size from that table. Among about 230,000 clones listed, approximately 81% were seen once. Study-level results: Common viral pathogens (according to a later analysis) appeared linked to several of the most significant clusters. The authors excluded some V segments, including TRBV6-2 and TRBV6-3, as indistinguishable. A previous analysis found most TCR beta V segments productive roughly 87% or roughly 30% of the time.

This rearrangement joins TRBV11-3 to TRBJ2-1; weak D call: TRBD1 (5 bases). The material sequenced was PBMCs. The clonotype comes from a girl aged 2 to 10 in good health and CMV-seronegative. CDR3 nucleotides: TGTGCCAGCAGCCTTACAGGTTCCTACAATGAGCAGTTCTTC. This sequence encodes CASSLTGSYNEQFF.